This T cell receptor (beta chain) was sequenced for a study of blood T cells in healthy people across ages. Study outcomes and limitations: The fall in TCR beta diversity per million T cells was roughly linear with age.

This clonotype was counted only a few times. Its antigen is undetermined. The V and J ends lost 2 bases and 7 bases respectively, with 17 bases between them. This CDR3 comprises 15 residues. CDR1 and CDR2 (germline): LGHDT, YNNKEL (reference sequence). Using a J-beta primer mix together with a sample-barcoded 5' primer, a second PCR was run for roughly 7 to 12 cycles. A tag from a template-switch adaptor with 12 random nucleotides marked each cDNA molecule. TCRdb re-called the 5' RACE reads through MiXCR, storing one row per CDR3 protein. The data hold nearly 800,000 distinct CDR3 sequences, with around a quarter observed a single time. In addition, the sample was reused for a study of T cells of mothers and their children.

The chain has TRBV3-1 and TRBJ1-2; maybe TRBD1 (5 bases). The sequence was obtained from a boy between 5 and 17 years old in good health. The sequencing input was blood. The CDR3 DNA is TGTGCCAGCAGCCAAAGTGTCGGGACTGTGCTTGGCTACACCTTC. Translation gives CASSQSVGTVLGYTF.